This TCR beta chain was profiled in a study of cytomegalovirus exposure and HLA in healthy donors (dated by TCRdb to about 2017). With respect to the entire study: An earlier analysis of more than 550 of the donors reported about 260 Gb of sequence data and roughly 120 million unique TCR beta sequences obtained from about 200 million T cells. Genome-wide SNP genotypes for about 65% of the roughly 670 donors were used in a later genetic analysis, which treated that subset as a discovery cohort. Rather than using new phenotypic data, the later analysis identified candidate immune exposures from TCR beta sequences and from how often those sequences occurred across donors. Donor age, sex, ethnicity and CMV serostatus were collected together with the repertoire data. Class I and class II HLA loci were covered by the typing at four-digit resolution. Roughly 300 gigabases of sequencing data and approximately 92 million unique TCR sequences made up an early release that covered some 640 HLA-typed donors. The study aimed to test whether signatures of past pathogen exposure could be identified by cataloging public T cell receptors. Using immunosequencing, the study profiled T cell repertoires from some 670 subjects and related those repertoires to cytomegalovirus serostatus. The study combined high-throughput TCR immunosequencing, statistical association of individual TCRs with disease status, and machine learning to predict cytomegalovirus infection status. Of the 350 to 450 genotyped donors, 80% to 90% were placed in the genetic ancestry cluster associated with self-reported Caucasian donors. Every discovery cohort repertoire had been produced on one sequencing platform. Among 300 to 500 genotyped donors of the cohort, an average of around 250,000 unique TCR beta nucleotide sequences was sequenced per donor, of which roughly 17% were non-productive. In a later analysis, previously published TCR beta repertoires from 550 to 700 donors were re-analyzed and high-resolution HLA genotyping was added so that TCR occurrence patterns could be studied. Besides the first cohort of 666 subjects, a separate validation cohort made up of 120 different subjects was used. A handful of DR-DQ haplotypes were handled as single units for association and clustering because linkage in the cohort was strong. To decide whether each TCR beta V gene segment behaved as functional or pseudogenic, an earlier analysis of fewer than 750 of the donors relied on high-throughput TCR beta sequencing. The number of typed donors differed by locus: roughly 620-640 for A, B, C, DRB1 and DQB1; about 520 for DQA1; over 600 for DPA1; and some 430 for DPB1.

This clone was observed a handful of times. What antigen it recognizes has not been identified. Nothing much larger sits one base from this clone, and base qualities are not available. The cohort comprised fewer than 700 healthy bone marrow donors. At the time of sampling, all cohort members were nominally healthy, though unrecorded immune exposures were likely present. The donor was CMV seronegative and was included in the group of under 450 seronegative cohort members. Every donor gave a peripheral blood sample, and the peripheral blood mononuclear cells from that sample were used for TCR beta sequencing. The Qiagen DNeasy Blood Extraction Kit was used to extract genomic DNA from the blood cell samples. The investigation overall reported the following: Correlated functional status among segregating V segments might be attributable to linkage disequilibrium, but an unknown experimental factor could not be ruled out. A cluster of highly shared sequence variants was judged likely to be a technical artifact of the sequencing pipeline. Because counts were too low, around 17 rarely observed V segments, including chromosome 9 orphons, were left out of the earlier analysis of a few hundred of the donors. According to a later analysis, parvovirus B19, influenza, CMV and Epstein-Barr virus appeared linked to several top co-occurrence clusters. Sequencing depth was assumed to be roughly uniform across donors in the presence/absence analyses, though that assumption may not hold. In a later analysis, HLA-associated TCR beta chains were found to be more clonally expanded and to have lower generation probabilities than equally common non-associated chains. A later genetic analysis reported fewer N-insertions in productive TCRs among donors in an Asian-associated ancestry cluster than the approximately 700-donor mean. Broadly in line with IMGT annotations, most TCR beta V segments showed up in productive rearrangements about 87% or about 30% of the time in an earlier analysis of several hundred of the donors. An association between a missense DCLRE1C variant and V-gene and J-gene trimming of TCR beta chains was found in a later genetic analysis and replicated in an independent cohort. A further reported finding was that TCR beta sequences accurately predicted the HLA-A and HLA-B alleles for most subjects in the first cohort. According to the authors, the approach could potentially be generalized to other disease states and immunological phenotypes. Most TCR sequences were seen in very few donors, while some public TCRs were found in many individuals. When HLA alleles, especially DR and DQ, strongly co-occurred, attributing TCR associations to individual alleles was difficult. Because some donors lacked HLA typing at each locus, the association tests relied only on the typed subset. According to a later analysis, most CMV-associated TCR beta chains appeared to be HLA-restricted, and the HLA associations seemed to be driven largely by CMV exposure. According to a later analysis, TCR association rates differed among HLA loci, with DRB1 alleles showing the most associated TCRs and HLA-C alleles showing the fewest. CMV serostatus was the only immune exposure information available for the cohort. The classifier was reported to diagnose cytomegalovirus status with high specificity and sensitivity in both the original cohort and the validation cohort. In the study, 150 to 200 TCR beta chains were listed as associated with cytomegalovirus. Some IMGT-functional V segments, including TRBV6-2 and TRBV6-3, could not be told apart with the 87-base-pair reads, so those segments were excluded. A few of the identified cytomegalovirus-associated TCR beta chains were confirmed in vitro to be specific for cytomegalovirus antigens. Specific HLA alleles were associated with 15,000 to 20,000 TCR beta sequences at a false discovery rate of 0.05 in a later analysis. This cohort had only TCR beta chains sequenced, and the lack of alpha or paired-chain data limited which features could be detected.

The CDR3 spans 14 residues, from the cysteine through the phenylalanine. Only the CDR3 region is kept as DNA, spanning 42 bases read in frame from base 1. V is cut by 0 bases and J by 2 bases, and the space between the germline ends is 9 bases. CDR1 is given as SGHRS and CDR2 as YFSETQ, both from the germline V gene. Library preparation employed the immunoSEQ multiplex PCR assay. A mixture of 60 forward primers for TCR Vbeta segments and 13 reverse primers for TCR Jbeta segments was used in the multiplex PCR. A multiplex PCR assay on genomic DNA amplified the CDR3 region of rearranged TCR beta genes. On the Illumina HiSeq System, the amplified TCR beta libraries were sequenced as 87-base-pair reads. As for how the authors treated the data: A later analysis tallied 75 million to 95 million unique TCR beta chains across the 666 repertoires, and about 12 million of those chains were shared by two or more donors. A nearest-neighbor algorithm error-corrected the raw reads and collapsed the reads into unique sequences, merging closely related sequences to remove PCR and sequencing errors. To assign V, D and J gene segments, CDR3 sequences were aligned to IMGT reference sequences. For a sequence to be retained, at least a six-nucleotide match to both a V gene segment and a J gene segment was required. Rearrangements were classified as productive when the CDR3 lacked stop codons and remained in frame with V and J, and all other rearrangements were classified as non-productive. CDR3 was defined by IMGT convention, running from the second conserved V-encoded cysteine to the conserved J-encoded phenylalanine. The earlier analysis of 500 to 750 of the donors excluded any sequence lacking an unambiguous match to a single V gene segment. An earlier analysis of several hundred of the donors classified V segments as functional when productive rearrangements were above 56.7% and as segregating when the standard deviation between donors was above 5%. A statistical classification framework was developed to diagnose cytomegalovirus status using the catalog of TCR beta chain sequences. A later analysis assigned V and J genes by comparing TCR nucleotide sequences with IMGT/GENE-DB human TR gene sequences. In a later analysis, CDR3 sequences and most-parsimonious VDJ recombination scenarios were assigned using the TCRdist pipeline. In a later analysis, each TCR beta chain was defined by its CDR3 amino acid sequence together with its V-gene family, and reads without a unique V-gene family were excluded. In a later analysis, 450 to 600 highly shared, low-generation-probability nucleotide sequences were removed to address suspected cross-contamination and a sequencing artifact. For each public chain, a later analysis derived a clonal expansion index from normalized ranks of inferred template counts within each repertoire. Generation probabilities in a later analysis came from a VDJ recombination model fitted to out-of-frame rearrangements, and those results were checked against IGoR. In a later analysis, TCR-TCR, TCR-HLA and TCR-CMV co-occurrence was scored with hypergeometric tests, and a repertoire-size bias correction was applied to TCR pairs. To estimate false discovery rates, a later analysis permuted the HLA or CMV assignments 20 times. In a later analysis, co-occurring TCRs were grouped using DBSCAN, and TCRdist sequence similarity was added for clustering within HLA-allele-positive subsets. For co-occurrence clustering, repertoires with fewer than 30,000 or more than 120,000 public chains were excluded, along with about five repertoires with anomalous nucleotide sharing. TCRdb mirrors the immuneACCESS table, restricted to in-frame sequences. Some clones are absent from its copies; in checked studies, under half trace to an unresolved V gene, and the reason for the others is unknown. D and trimming come from the DNA, and the V and J calls and clone size come from that table. The sample contains approximately 250,000 clones, more than 70% of them found a single time. Less than 0.6% of the sample is in the top ten clones.

The chain uses TRBV5-1 and TRBJ2-7, with the D gene uncertain. Sequencing was done on a sample of PBMCs. The clonotype originates from a boy between 5 and 17 years old in good health and CMV-seronegative. In nucleotides, the sequence is TGCGCCAGCAGCTTGGGACTCGCCACCTACGAGCAGTACTTC. This codes for CASSLGLATYEQYF.